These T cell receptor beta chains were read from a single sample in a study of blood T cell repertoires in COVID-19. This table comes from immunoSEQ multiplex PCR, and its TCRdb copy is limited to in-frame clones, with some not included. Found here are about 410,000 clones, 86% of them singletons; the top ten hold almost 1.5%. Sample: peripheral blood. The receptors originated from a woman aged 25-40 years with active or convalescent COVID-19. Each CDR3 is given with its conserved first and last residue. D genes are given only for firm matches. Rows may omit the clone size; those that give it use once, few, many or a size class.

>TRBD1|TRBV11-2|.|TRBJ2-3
TGTGCCAGCAGCTGGACAGGGCAGGCAGATACGCAGTATTTT
CASSWTGQADTQYF
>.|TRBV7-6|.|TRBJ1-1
TGTGCCAGCAGCTTAATACGCAACATGAACACTGAAGCTTTCTTT
CASSLIRNMNTEAFF
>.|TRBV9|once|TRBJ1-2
TGTGCCAGCAGCGAGGGGGGGCAGGGGCCATATGGCTACACCTTC
CASSEGGQGPYGYTF
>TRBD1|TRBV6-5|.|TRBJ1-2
TGTGCCAGCAGCCAGGCAGGGGGCTATGGCTACACCTTC
CASSQAGGYGYTF
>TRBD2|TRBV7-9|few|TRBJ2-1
TGTGCCAGCAGATCTGGGACTAGCGGGGGATATACGGGGTTCTTC
CASRSGTSGGYTGFF
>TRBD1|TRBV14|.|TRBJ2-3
TGTGCCAGCAGCCAATTCACCGGGACAGGGGGCTCAGATACGCAGTATTTT
CASSQFTGTGGSDTQYF
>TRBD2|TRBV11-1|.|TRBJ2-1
TGTGCCAGCAGCCCCCGACTAGCGGGGGCCAATGAGCAGTTCTTC
CASSPRLAGANEQFF
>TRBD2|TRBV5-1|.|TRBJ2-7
TGCGCCAGCAGCTTCGGGGGGGAGGCCTACGAGCAGTACTTC
CASSFGGEAYEQYF
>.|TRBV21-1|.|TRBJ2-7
TGTGCCAGCAGCGCCGGTGGGGCTAGCGGGACCAGATCCTACGAGCAGTACTTC
CASSAGGASGTRSYEQYF
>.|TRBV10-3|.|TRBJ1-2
TGTGCCATCAGTGACGGACAGACTTTCTATGGCTACACCTTC
CAISDGQTFYGYTF
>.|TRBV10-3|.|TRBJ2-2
TGTGCCATCAGCGATCAGGGGAAGAGCACCGGGGAGCTGTTTTTT
CAISDQGKSTGELFF
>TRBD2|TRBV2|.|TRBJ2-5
TGTGCCAGCTCCGGACTAGCGGGAGCAGTAGAGACCCAGTACTTC
CASSGLAGAVETQYF
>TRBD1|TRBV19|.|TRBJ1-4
TGTGCCAGGAACAGGGGAACGGGTGAAAAACTGTTTTTT
CARNRGTGEKLFF
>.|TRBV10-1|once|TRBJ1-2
TGCGCCAGCAGTTACAGCAGAGACTATGGCTACACCTTC
CASSYSRDYGYTF
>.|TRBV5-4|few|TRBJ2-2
TGTGCCAGCAGCTTGGAAACAGGTCTTTACGGGGAGCTGTTTTTT
CASSLETGLYGELFF
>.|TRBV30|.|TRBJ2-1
TGTGCCTGGAGTGTTACTACAGGCTACAATGAGCAGTTCTTC
CAWSVTTGYNEQFF
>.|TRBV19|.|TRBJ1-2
TGTGCCAGTAGTATGGTTGAGCTGTATTATGGCTACACCTTC
CASSMVELYYGYTF
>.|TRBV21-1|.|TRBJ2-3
TGTGCCAGCAGCATCCCTCCTCCGGGACAGGGATTATCAACTAGCACAGATACGCAGTATTTT
CASSIPPPGQGLSTSTDTQYF
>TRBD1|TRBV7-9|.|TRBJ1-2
TGTGCCAGCAGCCGAGGGGGCCGGGATGGCTACACCTTC
CASSRGGRDGYTF
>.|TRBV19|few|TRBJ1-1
TGTGCCAGTAGGAGGGCCACTGAAGCTTTCTTT
CASRRATEAFF
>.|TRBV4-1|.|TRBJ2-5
TGCGCCAGCAGCCCTGGGGACTACCAAGAGACCCAGTACTTC
CASSPGDYQETQYF
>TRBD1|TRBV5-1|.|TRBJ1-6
TGCGCCAGCAGCTCTGGACAGGCCGGGAATTCACCCCTCCACTTT
CASSSGQAGNSPLHF
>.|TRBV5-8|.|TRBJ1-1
TGTGCCAGCAGCTTGGGGCCAGGGCTGAACACTGAAGCTTTCTTT
CASSLGPGLNTEAFF
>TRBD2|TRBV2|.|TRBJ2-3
TGTGCCACCCCGGGGGGGGGCGGAGGAGATACGCAGTATTTT
CATPGGGGGDTQYF
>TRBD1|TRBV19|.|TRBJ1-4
TGTGCCAGTAGTATCGACTCCGGGACAGGGTCTCCCACTAATGAAAAACTGTTTTTT
CASSIDSGTGSPTNEKLFF
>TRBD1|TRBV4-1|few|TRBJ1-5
TGCGCCAGCAGCCCGGGGACAGGTAGGCAGCCCCAGCATTTT
CASSPGTGRQPQHF
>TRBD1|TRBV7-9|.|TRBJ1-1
TGTGCCAGCAGCTACGGGACAGGGGTCACTGAAGCTTTCTTT
CASSYGTGVTEAFF
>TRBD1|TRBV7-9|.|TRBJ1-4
TGTGCCAGCAGCGGAAGGACAGGGGTCGGAAAACTGTTTTTT
CASSGRTGVGKLFF
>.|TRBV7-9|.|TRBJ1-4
TGTGCCAGCAGCCCGTTGGGGGGAGGACAAACTAATGAAAAACTGTTTTTT
CASSPLGGGQTNEKLFF
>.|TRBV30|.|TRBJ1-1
TGTGCCTGGAACGAGGGAATGGGGATGAACACTGAAGCTTTCTTT
CAWNEGMGMNTEAFF
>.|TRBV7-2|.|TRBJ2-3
TGTGCCAGCAGCTTAGGCGCGGTTACGCAGTATTTT
CASSLGAVTQYF
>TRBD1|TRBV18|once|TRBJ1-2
TGTGCCAGCTCACCGACAGGGGATTCCTACTATGGCTACACCTTC
CASSPTGDSYYGYTF
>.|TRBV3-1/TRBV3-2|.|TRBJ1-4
TGTGCCAGCAGCCAAAGAAGTGAGGCCCTTAATGAAAAACTGTTTTTT
CASSQRSEALNEKLFF